The 21 T cell receptor beta chains in this list originate from one sample, sequenced in a study of human T cells and chemical hapten exposure (dated by TCRdb to 2020 to 2023). The library was made by RACE. Sequenced on a NextSeq 500. TCRdb cleaned the public reads at Q25 with fastp, built clones with MiXCR and kept in-frame beta chains. One record per CDR3 amino acid sequence lists the most common genes and DNA. The table for this sample lists some 65,000 distinct CDR3 sequences; roughly 6.1% of them were counted only once. Around 3.4% of the sample belongs to the ten largest clones. Per the publication, the time point label means: healthy volunteer bleed at 6 weeks. Total RNA was isolated from unfractionated whole blood collected in Tempus Blood RNA tubes. Sequencing used whole blood. The receptors derive from a female donor in good health. Some clones in this sample may be carry-over from other donors' samples.

This clonotype was recorded once. Being one base from a much bigger clone, this may be a read error. Since no conserved phenylalanine or tryptophan closes the CDR3, a read error is the likely cause. V usage is TRBV5-1 and J usage is TRBJ2-3, with 9 bases fitting TRBD1. The CDR3 runs 15 residues. With 4 bases clipped from V and 2 bases from J, the junction kept 5 bases outside the gene matches. CDR1 and CDR2 (germline): SGHRS, YFSETQ. The DNA of the CDR3 is TGCGCCAGCAGCGACGGACAGGGGTCCACAGATACGCAGTATTTG. Protein product: CASSDGQGSTDTQYL.

This clonotype was recorded a few times. J is TRBJ2-5 and V is TRBV6-2 or TRBV6-3; D possibly corresponds to TRBD1 (5 bases). The V gene's germline CDR1 is MNHEY and CDR2 SVGEGT. With 3 bases removed from V and 3 bases from J, the gap between germline ends came to 11 bases. There are 14 residues in the CDR3. Here the CDR3 reads CASSYPGMKETQYF. The CDR3 nucleotides are TGTGCCAGCAGTTATCCAGGGATGAAAGAGACCCAGTACTTC.

Comments on this clonotype: Relative to the germline gene, one junction end is altered; a read error may explain this. The gene calls are TRBV28 and TRBJ2-4; D remains ambiguous. This CDR3 contains 15 residues. Per the germline V gene, CDR1 is MDHEN and CDR2 is SYDVKM. The CDR3 nucleotides read TGTGCCAGCAGCCTCTCAGACATAGCCAAAGACATTCAGTACTTC. It specifies CASSLSDIAKDIQYF.

This clonotype was detected only a few times. The chain uses TRBV7-2 and TRBJ2-4, with D unresolved. The CDR3 runs to 16 residues. Germline V gene sequence: CDR1 SGHTA, CDR2 FQGNSA. Trimming removed 0 bases at V and 6 bases at J, with 15 bases between. CDR3 DNA: TGTGCCAGCAGCTTAGCGCTGTCCTATGACGGAAACATTCAGTACTTC. This gives the protein CASSLALSYDGNIQYF.

This clonotype was recorded at least ten times. The chain employs TRBV27 and TRBJ1-1; maybe TRBD1 (6 bases). V was clipped by 4 bases and J by 4 bases, with 13 bases between them. The CDR3 is 14 amino acids. The germline V gene has CDR1 MNHEY and CDR2 SMNVEV (reference sequence). This CDR3 is CASSSTGRATEAFF. CDR3 sequence (DNA): TGTGCCAGCAGTTCCACAGGGAGGGCCACTGAAGCTTTCTTT.

The rearrangement uses TRBV4-1 and TRBJ1-5, with 8 bases that match TRBD1. Looked up from germline, CDR1 is MGHRA and CDR2 is YSYEKL. V was clipped by 2 bases and J by 0 bases; unmatched bases: 6. The CDR3 is 17 residues long. CDR3 amino acids: CASSQFQGARSNQPQHF. The CDR3 nucleotides read TGCGCCAGCAGCCAATTTCAGGGGGCGCGTAGCAATCAGCCCCAGCATTTT.

This clonotype was found many times. The chain recombines TRBV2 with TRBJ2-3; unclear D gene. Trimming left V 7 bases short and J 8 bases short, with 10 bases between. Germline V gives CDR1 SNHLY, CDR2 FYNNEI. The CDR3 is 11 amino acids. Written as DNA, the CDR3 is TGTGCCAGCACTGACACGGGTACGCAGTATTTT. It translates to CASTDTGTQYF.

This clonotype came up many times. J is TRBJ2-3 and V is TRBV7-9; D possibly corresponds to TRBD2 (5 bases). Trimming left V 2 bases short and J 0 bases short, with 18 bases between. The CDR3 runs to 18 residues. CDR1 is SEHNR and CDR2 is FQNEAQ in the germline V gene (reference sequence). CDR3 sequence (DNA): TGTGCCAGCAGCTTACTTATTGTTGAGGGTTCTAGCACAGATACGCAGTATTTT. This gives the protein CASSLLIVEGSSTDTQYF. Full variable domain (rest looked up from reference TRBV7-9 and TRBJ2-3): DTGVSQNPRHKITKRGQNVTFRCDPISEHNRLYWYRQTLGQGPEFLTYFQNEAQLEKSRLLSDRFSAERPKGSFSTLEIQRTEQGDSAMYLCASSLLIVEGSSTDTQYFGPGTRLTVL.

This clonotype has at least ten counts. V and J are TRBV7-9 and TRBJ1-2; D unclear. The CDR3 contains 12 residues. Trimming pared 1 base from V and 6 bases from J, leaving 6 bases between. In germline, CDR1 is SEHNR, CDR2 FQNEAQ (reference sequence). CDR3: CASSLGGDGYTF. In nucleotides, the CDR3 is TGTGCCAGCAGCTTAGGCGGGGATGGCTACACCTTC. The variable domain in full, with the rest retrieved from reference TRBV7-9 and TRBJ1-2, is DTGVSQNPRHKITKRGQNVTFRCDPISEHNRLYWYRQTLGQGPEFLTYFQNEAQLEKSRLLSDRFSAERPKGSFSTLEIQRTEQGDSAMYLCASSLGGDGYTFGSGTRLTVV.

This chain connects TRBV27 to TRBJ1-2; TRBD1 is a possible D gene (5 bases). CDR3 length: 16 amino acids. The germline V gene encodes CDR1 MNHEY and CDR2 SMNVEV (reference sequence). The V end was cut by 6 bases, the J end by 4 bases, with 21 bases between. The CDR3 loop is CASRPRAGQGLYGYTF. CDR3 coding DNA: TGTGCCAGCAGACCCCGAGCCGGCCAGGGACTCTATGGCTACACCTTC.

This clonotype has a handful of counts. The CDR3 region is CASSYSPVQNTEAFF. As DNA, the CDR3 is TGTGCCAGCAGTTACTCGCCAGTGCAAAACACTGAAGCTTTCTTT. V gene TRBV6-5 combines with J gene TRBJ1-1, with D unresolved. The CDR3 runs 15 residues. Trimming removed 0 bases from V and 2 bases from J, with 10 bases in between. Germline lookup yields CDR1 MNHEY and CDR2 SVGAGI.

The chain recombines TRBV7-2 with TRBJ2-3, with D perhaps matching TRBD1 (5 bases). CDR3 length: 14 residues. Per the germline V gene, CDR1 is SGHTA and CDR2 is FQGNSA. V was clipped by 10 bases and J by 3 bases, with 17 bases between them. The CDR3 nucleotides read TGTGCCACCCAGCAAACCAGGGCGACAGATACGCAGTATTTT. Its protein product is CATQQTRATDTQYF.

This clonotype was seen at least ten times. The gene calls are TRBV2 and TRBJ2-2; no reliable D call. The V gene lost 0 bases and the J gene lost 1 base, with 9 bases spanning the gap. The CDR3 sequence is 16 residues long. The germline V gene has CDR1 SNHLY and CDR2 FYNNEI. The CDR3 reads CASSEAGQRNTGELFF. The CDR3 DNA is TGTGCCAGCAGTGAAGCGGGCCAGAGGAACACCGGGGAGCTGTTTTTT.

Many counts were recorded for this clonotype. The V call is TRBV6-5, the J call TRBJ2-5, with TRBD2 identical over 9 bases. The ends lost 0 bases at V and 4 bases at J; junction bases unmatched: 18. The germline gives CDR1 MNHEY, CDR2 SVGAGI. CDR3 length: 20 amino acids. The CDR3 bases are TGTGCCAGCAGTTACTCGGTCCCCTCCCTTCCGGGACTAGCTTCAGAGACCCAGTACTTC. Translation gives CASSYSVPSLPGLASETQYF.

In its sample, this clonotype was seen a few times. Here the CDR3 reads CASSDDRGDTQYF. The CDR3 DNA reads as TGTGCCAGCAGTGATGACAGGGGAGATACGCAGTATTTT. The gene calls are TRBV2 and TRBJ2-3, with 8 bases lining up with TRBD1. J gave up 5 bases and V 3 bases, and 1 base lay outside the gene matches. CDR1 and CDR2 (germline): SNHLY, FYNNEI. The CDR3 covers 13 residues.

This clonotype was seen many times. The chain recombines TRBV3-1 with TRBJ1-1; D is unclear. The V gene lost 1 base and the J gene lost 8 bases, with 14 bases spanning the gap. The germline V gene encodes CDR1 LGHDT and CDR2 YNNKEL (reference sequence). This CDR3 spans 14 amino acids. CDR3: CASSQGRVLLEAFF. For the CDR3, the DNA is TGTGCCAGCAGCCAAGGACGTGTACTGCTCGAAGCTTTCTTT.

The table lists this clonotype with a few counts. The chain joins TRBV20-1 to TRBJ2-7; TRBD2 aligns across 10 bases. Germline CDR1 and CDR2: DFQATT and SNEGSKA (reference sequence). The CDR3 is made up of 15 amino acids. With 3 bases clipped from V and 6 bases from J, the junction kept 11 bases outside the gene matches. CDR3 loop: CSASLLAGNRGEQYF. The CDR3 DNA follows: TGCAGTGCTAGTTTACTAGCGGGGAACCGAGGCGAGCAGTACTTC.

This chain joins TRBV29-1 and TRBJ2-1; 8 bases agree with TRBD2. Germline trimming cut 5 bases from V and 2 bases from J; bases unmatched to any gene: 11. CDR1 is SQVTM, CDR2 ANQGSEA, per germline. This CDR3 has 16 residues. The DNA for the CDR3 is TGCAGCGTTCCGGAACGGGAGGGAGGGACCTACAATGAGCAGTTCTTC. It specifies CSVPEREGGTYNEQFF.

This clonotype was found a few times. This chain uses TRBV5-1 with TRBJ2-5, with D maybe TRBD2 (7 bases). The CDR3 has 14 residues. Germline loops: CDR1 SGHRS, CDR2 YFSETQ. The ends were cut back, 3 bases at V and 9 bases at J, with 18 bases in the middle. Here the CDR3 reads CASSSRRMGGPQYF. CDR3 sequence (DNA): TGCGCCAGCAGCTCGAGACGAATGGGGGGGCCCCAGTACTTC.

This clonotype was seen ten or more times. The rearrangement links TRBV7-8 to TRBJ2-6; D is undetermined. This CDR3 comprises 20 residues. Germline loops: CDR1 SGHVS, CDR2 FQNEAQ. V lost 3 bases, J lost 0 bases, and 21 bases lay in between. CDR3: CASSFTEYRPRSSGANVLTF. DNA of the CDR3: TGTGCCAGCAGCTTTACGGAGTATCGACCCAGATCCTCTGGGGCCAACGTCCTGACTTTC.

This clonotype was seen at least ten times. The chain carries TRBV15 and TRBJ1-2; the D is unclear. V was clipped by 5 bases and J by 4 bases, with 14 bases between them. Germline V gives CDR1 LNHNV, CDR2 YYDKDF (reference sequence). This CDR3 is built from 14 residues. CDR3 DNA: TGTGCCACCAGCCCTCCGGACGGAATCTATGGCTACACCTTC. It is translated as CATSPPDGIYGYTF.